This entry lists 5 T cell receptor beta chains sequenced from one sample in a study of T cells in Graves' hyperthyroidism and ophthalmopathy. Using RNA transcripts as the source, TCR beta CDR3 regions were amplified. A first-round RT-PCR of the TCR CDR3 used the HTBI primer set. TCRdb re-called the multiplex PCR reads with MiXCR, one entry per CDR3 protein. The sample yields approximately 640,000 distinct CDR3 sequences, about 45% seen once. The material sequenced was peripheral blood or thyroid tissue (not recorded which). These TCRs come from an adult man with Graves' disease, either hyperthyroidism or ophthalmopathy (not recorded which).

The V call is TRBV29-1, the J call TRBJ1-1; D gene uncertain. The CDR3 covers 15 residues. Germline V CDR1 and CDR2: SQVTM, ANQGSEA. Trimming shortened V by 8 bases and J by 4 bases, and 23 bases separated the two germline ends. In DNA form, the CDR3 reads TGCAGCTTAGATCGGTTCATTCGTACGAGCACTGAAGCTTTCTTT. Amino acids: CSLDRFIRTSTEAFF. The full variable domain, with the rest looked up from reference TRBV29-1 and TRBJ1-1, is SAVISQKPSRDICQRGTSLTIQCQVDSQVTMMFWYRQQPGQSLTLIATANQGSEATYESGFVIDKFPISRPNLTFSTLTVSNMSPEDSSIYLCSLDRFIRTSTEAFFGQGTRLTVV.

Many counts were recorded for this clonotype. The gene calls are TRBV10-3 and TRBJ1-3, with a weak D call TRBD1 (5 bases). CDR1 is ENHRY, CDR2 SYGVKD, per germline. Deletions cut 6 bases from V and 0 bases from J, with 12 bases between. This CDR3 contains 15 residues. Here the CDR3 DNA reads TGTGCCATCAGAGGGGCCCCGGCCTCTGGAAACACCATATATTTT. As protein: CAIRGAPASGNTIYF.

This chain connects TRBV2 to TRBJ1-4; D might be TRBD1 (6 bases). The CDR3 extends over 13 amino acids. In germline, CDR1 is SNHLY, CDR2 FYNNEI. The V end was cut by 4 bases, the J end by 11 bases, with 14 bases between. CDR3 sequence (DNA): TGTGCCAGCAGTGGCAGGGGAGTGCAGAAACTGTTTTTT. Its protein product is CASSGRGVQKLFF. Full variable domain (missing parts from reference TRBV2 and TRBJ1-4): EPEVTQTPSHQVTQMGQEVILRCVPISNHLYFYWYRQILGQKVEFLVSFYNNEISEKSEIFDDQFSVERPDGSNFTLKIRSTKLEDSAMYFCASSGRGVQKLFFGSGTQLSVL.

The V gene is TRBV5-1, the J gene TRBJ1-6; D might be TRBD1 (5 bases). The ends were cut back, 0 bases at V and 9 bases at J, with 13 bases in the middle. The CDR3 covers 15 residues. Germline loops: CDR1 SGHRS, CDR2 YFSETQ. CDR3 coding DNA: TGCGCCAGCAGCTTGGTTGGACCTGGGGGTTCACCCCTCCACTTT. It specifies CASSLVGPGGSPLHF.

J is TRBJ1-6 and V is TRBV2, with 8 bases matching TRBD1. Germline V lookup: CDR1 SNHLY, CDR2 FYNNEI. The V gene end was trimmed by 5 bases and the J gene end by 14 bases; junction bases not matched to a gene: 11. The CDR3 runs to 14 residues. In nucleotides, the CDR3 is TGTGCCAGCAGTCCGGGACAGGCGGTAATGGCCCTCCACTTT. This translates into CASSPGQAVMALHF.